A selection of T cell receptor beta chains follows, all from one sample in a study of control samples from healthy donors and cancer patients. Data came from immunoSEQ multiplex PCR; TCRdb stores just in-frame clones and leaves some out. In the table there are roughly 100,000 clones, 80% to 90% of which are singletons. Sequenced: blood. The receptors here all came from a man aged 25 to 45 in good health. Both conserved end residues are part of each CDR3. Each record gives: CDR3 protein, CDR3 DNA, J gene, clone size, D gene, V gene. A D gene is named only where the DNA matches it firmly. A clone size is listed for some rows: how often the clone was seen (once, few, many), or a class if it is expanded.

CASSLFRQGDSPLHF,TGTGCCAGCAGCTTATTCAGGCAGGGAGATTCACCCCTCCACTTT,TRBJ1-6,-,-,TRBV7-2
CASSSLGANYGYTF,TGTGCCAGCAGCTCACTAGGTGCTAACTATGGCTACACCTTC,TRBJ1-2,-,-,TRBV3-1/TRBV3-2
CASSPRVPGLAGPGSYNEQFF,TGTGCCAGCTCGCCAAGGGTACCGGGACTAGCGGGACCAGGCTCCTACAATGAGCAGTTCTTC,TRBJ2-1,-,TRBD2,TRBV18
CASSPPRGGTGNNEQFF,TGTGCCAGCAGCCCCCCCCGCGGGGGGACAGGTAACAATGAGCAGTTCTTC,TRBJ2-1,-,-,TRBV11-3
CASRSQGTGELFF,TGTGCCAGCAGATCCCAGGGGACCGGGGAGCTGTTTTTT,TRBJ2-2,-,-,TRBV5-8
CASTSSGRNTGELFF,TGTGCCAGCACCAGTAGCGGGAGAAACACCGGGGAGCTGTTTTTT,TRBJ2-2,-,TRBD2,TRBV2
CASSTAYEQYF,TGTGCCAGCAGTACAGCCTACGAGCAGTACTTC,TRBJ2-7,-,-,TRBV6-5
CASSQAGRYEQYF,TGTGCCAGCAGCCAAGCAGGGAGATACGAGCAGTACTTC,TRBJ2-7,-,-,TRBV3-1/TRBV3-2
CASSDWQARGVKTQYF,TGTGCCAGCAGTGATTGGCAAGCCCGGGGTGTAAAGACCCAGTACTTC,TRBJ2-5,-,-,TRBV6-4
CASSQPSGSLYEQYF,TGTGCCAGCAGCCAACCTAGCGGGAGTCTGTACGAGCAGTACTTC,TRBJ2-7,-,TRBD2,TRBV11-2
CASSFAGTGNNEQFF,TGTGCCAGCAGCTTTGCCGGGACAGGTAACAATGAGCAGTTCTTC,TRBJ2-1,-,TRBD1,TRBV7-2
CASSPTSGRTDEQFF,TGTGCCAGCAGCCCGACTAGCGGGAGAACGGATGAGCAGTTCTTC,TRBJ2-1,-,TRBD2,TRBV7-9
CASSQELVGQVAYEQYF,TGTGCCAGCAGCCAAGAGTTAGTTGGACAGGTGGCCTACGAGCAGTACTTC,TRBJ2-7,once,TRBD1,TRBV3-1/TRBV3-2
CASSPYERKSSGNTIYF,TGTGCCAGCAGCCCCTACGAGAGGAAGAGCTCTGGAAACACCATATATTTT,TRBJ1-3,once,-,TRBV11-3
CASSSYSDSNQPQHF,TGTGCCAGTAGTAGCTACAGCGATAGCAATCAGCCCCAGCATTTT,TRBJ1-5,few,-,TRBV19
CSASGTANSPLHF,TGCAGCGCCTCCGGGACAGCGAATTCACCCCTCCACTTT,TRBJ1-6,-,TRBD1,TRBV29-1
CASSSSGSSGSTDTQYF,TGTGCCAGCAGCTCAAGTGGGTCTAGCGGGAGCACAGATACGCAGTATTTT,TRBJ2-3,-,TRBD2,TRBV7-9
CASSAPEAKNIQYF,TGTGCCAGCAGTGCCCCCGAAGCCAAAAACATTCAGTACTTC,TRBJ2-4,-,-,TRBV2
CASSYEGQAYEQYF,TGTGCCAGCAGTTACGAGGGACAGGCTTACGAGCAGTACTTC,TRBJ2-7,-,TRBD1,TRBV6-2/TRBV6-3
CASSPGTSRSHEQYF,TGCGCCAGCAGCCCCGGGACTAGCCGCTCCCACGAGCAGTACTTC,TRBJ2-7,-,TRBD2,TRBV5-1
CASSVGGWTEAFF,TGTGCCAGCAGCGTAGGGGGGTGGACTGAAGCTTTCTTT,TRBJ1-1,-,-,TRBV9
CASSRVPGQNIQYF,TGTGCCAGCAGCCGGGTCCCCGGCCAAAACATTCAGTACTTC,TRBJ2-4,-,-,TRBV6-5
CASSPQIFGANVLTF,TGTGCCAGCAGCCCCCAGATTTTTGGGGCCAACGTCCTGACTTTC,TRBJ2-6,-,-,TRBV7-2
CASSARSVSYEQYF,TGTGCCAGCAGCGCCCGTAGCGTCTCCTACGAGCAGTACTTC,TRBJ2-7,few,-,TRBV7-2
CASSLLTGPSGNTIYF,TGTGCCAGCAGCTTACTGACAGGGCCCTCTGGAAACACCATATATTTT,TRBJ1-3,once,TRBD1,TRBV7-9
CASSESNTEAFF,TGCGCCAGCAGCGAATCGAACACTGAAGCTTTCTTT,TRBJ1-1,-,-,TRBV10-1
CASSYRESNTGELFF,TGTGCCAGCAGCTACAGGGAATCGAACACCGGGGAGCTGTTTTTT,TRBJ2-2,-,-,TRBV11-3
CASSPGGQLANF,TGTGCCAGCAGCCCCGGGGGACAGCTAGCAAACTTC,TRBJ2-5,-,-,TRBV7-9
CASSIQMLSGNTIYF,TGTGCCAGTAGTATTCAGATGCTCAGTGGAAACACCATATATTTT,TRBJ1-3,-,-,TRBV19
CASSPGGQQTGNTIYF,TGTGCCAGCAGCCCAGGAGGACAGCAGACTGGAAACACCATATATTTT,TRBJ1-3,-,-,TRBV11-1
CASSVTPQGAGTEAFF,TGTGCCAGCAGCGTCACCCCACAGGGGGCAGGGACTGAAGCTTTCTTT,TRBJ1-1,-,TRBD1,TRBV9
CASSPQGGSNQPQHF,TGTGCCAGCTCACCACAGGGTGGCAGCAATCAGCCCCAGCATTTT,TRBJ1-5,-,-,TRBV18
CASSFQGAYEQYF,TGTGCCAGCAGTTTTCAGGGGGCTTACGAGCAGTACTTC,TRBJ2-7,-,TRBD1,TRBV27
CASSMWDRTNTEAFF,TGTGCCAGTAGTATGTGGGACAGGACGAACACTGAAGCTTTCTTT,TRBJ1-1,-,TRBD1,TRBV19
CSGGEQFF,TGCAGCGGGGGTGAGCAGTTCTTC,TRBJ2-1,-,-,TRBV29-1
CASSLYASDSYEQYF,TGTGCCAGCAGCTTATACGCCAGTGATTCCTACGAGCAGTACTTC,TRBJ2-7,-,-,TRBV11-2
CASSSRTSGYNEQFF,TGTGCCAGCAGCTCAAGGACTAGCGGTTACAATGAGCAGTTCTTC,TRBJ2-1,-,TRBD2,TRBV13
CASSLPGTSGETQYF,TGTGCCAGCAGTTTACCAGGGACTTCAGGAGAGACCCAGTACTTC,TRBJ2-5,once,-,TRBV28
CASSSTGAHYGYTF,TGTGCCAGCAGCTCGACAGGGGCTCACTATGGCTACACCTTC,TRBJ1-2,few,TRBD1,TRBV5-4
CASSFRLAGGGYEQYF,TGTGCCAGCAGCTTCAGACTAGCGGGGGGGGGCTACGAGCAGTACTTC,TRBJ2-7,once,TRBD2,TRBV11-3
CASSQGPGSYNEQFF,TGCGCCAGCAGCCAGGGTCCAGGATCCTACAATGAGCAGTTCTTC,TRBJ2-1,-,-,TRBV4-1
CASSQRGPKWDQPQHF,TGTGCCAGCAGCCAGAGGGGACCCAAATGGGATCAGCCCCAGCATTTT,TRBJ1-5,-,-,TRBV28
CASSFNPGQGAWQPQHF,TGTGCCAGCAGTTTCAACCCGGGACAGGGGGCCTGGCAGCCCCAGCATTTT,TRBJ1-5,-,TRBD1,TRBV27
CASATGYSGNTIYF,TGTGCCAGCGCGACAGGTTACTCTGGAAACACCATATATTTT,TRBJ1-3,-,-,TRBV28
CASSPGQGYVYEQYF,TGCGCCAGCAGCCCGGGACAGGGTTATGTCTACGAGCAGTACTTC,TRBJ2-7,few,TRBD1,TRBV5-1
CAISSFTAATYEQYF,TGTGCCATCAGCAGCTTCACAGCGGCCACGTACGAGCAGTACTTC,TRBJ2-7,-,-,TRBV10-3
CASSLNSGRRETQYF,TGTGCCAGCAGCTTAAATTCCGGGAGGCGAGAGACCCAGTACTTC,TRBJ2-5,-,TRBD2,TRBV7-3
CATSDLRLAGADEQFF,TGTGCCACCAGTGATTTGCGACTAGCGGGAGCGGATGAGCAGTTCTTC,TRBJ2-1,-,TRBD2,TRBV24-1
CASSKSGGLYEQYF,TGTGCCAGTAGTAAAAGTGGGGGACTCTACGAGCAGTACTTC,TRBJ2-7,once,-,TRBV19